These 27 T cell receptor beta chains were all obtained from the same sample, sequenced in a study of T cell changes during pregnancy in multiple sclerosis. Profiling relied on immunoSEQ multiplex PCR, and the TCRdb table lists in-frame clones only, not all of them. In the table there are approximately 23,000 clones, around 90% of which are singletons. The sequencing here drew on CD4+ T cells from peripheral blood mononuclear cells, taken in the third trimester of pregnancy. The receptors stem from a female donor in good health, enrolled as a control in a pregnancy study.

J is TRBJ1-1 and V is TRBV2; a weak D match, TRBD1 (5 bases). There are 14 residues in the CDR3. Trimming left V 11 bases short and J 4 bases short, with 20 bases between. Germline V gene sequence: CDR1 SNHLY, CDR2 FYNNEI. CDR3 nucleotides: TGTGCCTCCCGTGTCCAGGGTTCAGGCACTGAAGCTTTCTTT. Translated, it gives CASRVQGSGTEAFF.

This clone was seen only a few times. This sequence joins TRBV6-6 and TRBJ1-2, with 10 bases that match TRBD1. Germline CDR1 and CDR2: MNHNY and SVGAGI (reference sequence). V was pared by 4 bases and J by 4 bases, with 0 bases of the junction left unmatched. The CDR3 has 13 residues. CDR3 amino acids: CASSWTGGYGYTF. For the CDR3, the DNA is TGTGCCAGCAGTTGGACAGGGGGCTATGGCTACACCTTC.

This clone was seen a few times. This chain joins TRBV29-1 and TRBJ1-2; D not resolved. With 4 bases removed from V and 4 bases from J, the gap between germline ends came to 19 bases. Germline lookup yields CDR1 SQVTM and CDR2 ANQGSEA. The CDR3 totals 15 residues. The CDR3 protein is CSVGEIGRAPYGYTF. Written as DNA, the CDR3 is TGCAGCGTTGGGGAAATTGGGCGGGCCCCCTATGGCTACACCTTC.

The genes are TRBV5-8 and TRBJ1-1; tentative D call: TRBD1 (6 bases). V shed 3 bases and J shed 7 bases, with 13 bases lying between them. Germline CDR1 reads SGHTS; CDR2 reads YDEGEE. This CDR3 has 13 residues. CDR3 DNA: TGTGCCAGCAGCTGGGTTGCACAGGGTGAAGCTTTCTTT. Translated, it gives CASSWVAQGEAFF.

The genes are TRBV5-1 and TRBJ2-3; TRBD2 matches 9 bases. Trimming removed 0 bases from V and 5 bases from J; junction bases left unmatched: 10. This CDR3 contains 17 residues. The germline CDR1 and CDR2 sequences are SGHRS and YFSETQ. The DNA of the CDR3 is TGCGCCAGCAGCTTGGATCCTGGCGGGGGGGCAGTAGATACGCAGTATTTT. Its translation is CASSLDPGGGAVDTQYF.

This chain links TRBV2 with TRBJ2-1; D perhaps matches TRBD2 (5 bases). CDR3 size: 16 residues. Between the trimmed V and J ends, which lost 0 bases and 0 bases, there was a span of 9 bases. The germline gives CDR1 SNHLY, CDR2 FYNNEI. The CDR3 sequence: CASSEAMSGSYNEQFF. The CDR3 DNA sequence: TGTGCCAGCAGTGAAGCAATGAGCGGCTCCTACAATGAGCAGTTCTTC.

This clone was detected only once. This chain uses TRBV5-1 with TRBJ1-1; D possibly corresponds to TRBD1 (5 bases). The V gene lost 3 bases and the J gene lost 4 bases, with 19 bases spanning the gap. Per germline, CDR1 SGHRS and CDR2 YFSETQ. The CDR3 contains 16 residues. This CDR3 reads CASSYLIRAASTEAFF. The CDR3 coding sequence is TGCGCCAGCAGCTACCTTATCAGGGCTGCTAGCACTGAAGCTTTCTTT. Using reference TRBV5-1 and TRBJ1-1 for the parts outside the CDR3, the full variable domain is KAGVTQTPRYLIKTRGQQVTLSCSPISGHRSVSWYQQTPGQGLQFLFEYFSETQRNKGNFPGRFSGRQFSNSRSEMNVSTLELGDSALYLCASSYLIRAASTEAFFGQGTRLTVV.

The chain has TRBV7-2 and TRBJ2-3; 12 positions match TRBD2. The CDR3 has 17 residues. The V gene's germline CDR1 is SGHTA and CDR2 FQGNSA. V shed 6 bases, J shed 0 bases, and the junction held 7 bases outside the gene matches. The CDR3 sequence: CASRTPSGGVSTDTQYF. The CDR3 DNA is TGTGCCAGCAGAACCCCTAGCGGGGGGGTGAGCACAGATACGCAGTATTTT.

The chain is built from TRBV5-1 and TRBJ1-2; D not certain. CDR1 is SGHRS and CDR2 is YFSETQ in the germline V gene. The CDR3 is 15 amino acids. V lost 2 bases and J 7 bases, leaving 18 bases between the germline ends. CDR3 protein: CASSFGGQDRFGYTF. CDR3 DNA: TGCGCCAGCAGCTTCGGAGGGCAGGACCGATTTGGCTACACCTTC. The full variable domain, its missing parts supplied by reference TRBV5-1 and TRBJ1-2, is KAGVTQTPRYLIKTRGQQVTLSCSPISGHRSVSWYQQTPGQGLQFLFEYFSETQRNKGNFPGRFSGRQFSNSRSEMNVSTLELGDSALYLCASSFGGQDRFGYTFGSGTRLTVV.

The gene calls are TRBV13 and TRBJ2-7; D might be TRBD2 (6 bases). V lost 5 bases and J 7 bases, leaving 18 bases between the germline ends. Germline CDR1 is PRHDT and CDR2 is FYEKMQ (reference sequence). The CDR3 has 14 residues. CDR3 residues: CASSTPAKAGEQYF. The CDR3 region has the DNA TGTGCCAGCAGCACCCCCGCGAAGGCGGGAGAGCAGTACTTC.

This clone has a single count. The V call is TRBV18, the J call TRBJ1-3; unclear D gene. Between the trimmed V and J ends, which lost 4 bases and 0 bases, there was a span of 13 bases. This CDR3 spans 16 amino acids. From germline, CDR1 is KGHSH and CDR2 LQKENI. The CDR3 DNA reads as TGTGCCAGCTCACTCAAACCCAGTTCCTCTGGAAACACCATATATTTT. Translated: CASSLKPSSSGNTIYF.

The chain joins TRBV5-1 to TRBJ2-7; 9 bases are a match to TRBD1. The J segment lost 7 bases and the V segment lost 4 bases, leaving 12 bases of the junction unmatched. Germline assignment: CDR1 SGHRS and CDR2 YFSETQ. The CDR3 runs 15 residues. Here the CDR3 reads CASSQGGTGRTEQYF. CDR3 bases: TGCGCCAGCAGCCAGGGGGGGACAGGGAGGACAGAGCAGTACTTC. The variable domain in full, with the rest retrieved from reference TRBV5-1 and TRBJ2-7, is KAGVTQTPRYLIKTRGQQVTLSCSPISGHRSVSWYQQTPGQGLQFLFEYFSETQRNKGNFPGRFSGRQFSNSRSEMNVSTLELGDSALYLCASSQGGTGRTEQYFGPGTRLTVT.

This clone was seen a few times. The gene calls are TRBV2 and TRBJ2-7, with a tentative D call TRBD1 (6 bases). V shed 2 bases and J shed 7 bases, with 21 bases lying between them. Germline CDR1 reads SNHLY; CDR2 reads FYNNEI. The CDR3 runs 16 residues. The CDR3 sequence: CASSEQGLGADGEQYF. In nucleotides, the CDR3 is TGTGCCAGCAGTGAACAGGGGTTGGGGGCCGATGGGGAGCAGTACTTC.

V and J are TRBV27 and TRBJ2-3, with 11 bases lining up with TRBD1. Losses at the gene ends were 6 bases for V and 0 bases for J; bases not matched to a gene: 11. This CDR3 contains 18 residues. CDR1 is MNHEY, CDR2 SMNVEV, per germline (reference sequence). DNA for the CDR3: TGTGCCAGCAGCCCACGGGGACAGGGGGTTTCTAGCACAGATACGCAGTATTTT. Translation: CASSPRGQGVSSTDTQYF.

V gene TRBV29-1 combines with J gene TRBJ1-1, with D perhaps TRBD1 (6 bases). The germline V gene has CDR1 SQVTM and CDR2 ANQGSEA. The CDR3 sequence is 13 residues long. The ends were cut back, 7 bases at V and 5 bases at J, with 17 bases in the middle. CDR3 DNA: TGCAGCGGCCAACAGGGAGATAGTACTGAAGCTTTCTTT. Encoded protein: CSGQQGDSTEAFF.

This chain connects TRBV18 to TRBJ2-7; TRBD1 might be the D (6 bases). The V end lost 1 base, the J end lost 5 bases, and 15 bases lay between the germline ends. The CDR3 contains 15 residues. The germline CDR1 and CDR2 sequences are KGHSH and LQKENI. CDR3 loop: CASSPLRTVPDEQYF. Written as DNA, the CDR3 is TGTGCCAGCTCACCACTCCGGACAGTACCGGACGAGCAGTACTTC.

The rearrangement links TRBV2 to TRBJ1-2; D ambiguous. This CDR3 region has 13 residues. Germline V gives CDR1 SNHLY, CDR2 FYNNEI. Trimming stripped 6 bases from V and 3 bases from J, with 11 bases between. The CDR3 DNA reads TGTGCCAGCAGGGGTCCCGGGGACTATGGCTACACCTTC. Its translation is CASRGPGDYGYTF.

The genes are TRBV6-5 and TRBJ2-2; D possibly corresponds to TRBD2 (5 bases). This CDR3 spans 14 amino acids. The V end was cut by 7 bases, the J end by 1 base, with 10 bases between. Germline loops: CDR1 MNHEY, CDR2 SVGAGI. CDR3 nucleotides: TGTGCCAGCAACTCCGGAGGGAACACCGGGGAGCTGTTTTTT. Its translation: CASNSGGNTGELFF.

This clone was seen only a few times. The V gene is TRBV5-1, the J gene TRBJ2-7; the D gene is possibly TRBD1 (6 bases). The CDR3 has 14 residues. Deletions cut 2 bases from V and 2 bases from J, with 11 bases between. Per germline, CDR1 SGHRS and CDR2 YFSETQ. This chain's CDR3 is CASSFNQGTYEQYF. CDR3 in DNA: TGCGCCAGCAGCTTTAACCAGGGGACCTACGAGCAGTACTTC.

The chain uses TRBV6-5 and TRBJ1-1, with D maybe TRBD1 (6 bases). This CDR3 is built from 15 residues. The V end lost 8 bases, the J end lost 1 base, and 17 bases lay between the germline ends. Germline V gene lookup returns CDR1 MNHEY and CDR2 SVGAGI. The CDR3 region is CASSPRTDPNTEAFF. CDR3 DNA: TGTGCCAGCTCTCCTCGGACAGACCCGAACACTGAAGCTTTCTTT.

The chain has TRBV9 and TRBJ2-2; 12 positions match TRBD1. Germline assignment: CDR1 SGDLS and CDR2 YYNGEE. The junction had 7 bases not matched to a gene; V was cut back by 3 bases and J by 4 bases. This CDR3 has 17 residues. CDR3 in DNA: TGTGCCAGCAGCGCGCCGGGACAGGGGGCCGGCACCGGGGAGCTGTTTTTT. Its translation is CASSAPGQGAGTGELFF.

V is TRBV5-1 and J is TRBJ2-5, with TRBD1 matching over 10 bases. The J call may not be correct, given that the DNA end is closer to TRBJ2-7. Germline V gives CDR1 SGHRS, CDR2 YFSETQ. This CDR3 region has 16 residues. CDR3 amino acids: CASSPTGTGAVYEQYF. DNA of the CDR3: TGCGCCAGCAGCCCTACTGGGACAGGGGCGGTCTACGAGCAGTACTTC.

The chain uses TRBV7-9 and TRBJ2-5; 8 bases are a match to TRBD1. The ends lost 7 bases at V and 3 bases at J; junction bases unmatched: 10. This CDR3 comprises 15 residues. CDR1 and CDR2 (germline): SEHNR, FQNEAQ (reference sequence). In DNA form, the CDR3 reads TGTGCCAGCACCCGAGCCGGGACAGGTGAAGAGACCCAGTACTTC. Translated, it gives CASTRAGTGEETQYF.

This sequence joins TRBV7-2 and TRBJ1-1; possible D gene TRBD1, 6 bases. The germline CDR1 and CDR2 sequences are SGHTA and FQGNSA. V lost 5 bases and J lost 3, with 19 bases in between. This CDR3 has 16 residues. CDR3 nucleotide sequence: TGTGCCAGCAGCCCCCGGGGGGCTAAGAGGTACACTGAAGCTTTCTTT. Its translation: CASSPRGAKRYTEAFF.

This chain links TRBV6-4 with TRBJ2-1; 11 nucleotides match TRBD2. The CDR3 extends over 15 amino acids. From germline, CDR1 is MRHNA and CDR2 SNTAGT. V was clipped by 3 bases and J by 8 bases; unmatched bases: 6. CDR3 region: CASSEGSSGGHEQFF. The DNA for the CDR3 is TGTGCCAGCAGTGAAGGGTCTAGCGGGGGGCATGAGCAGTTCTTC.

This clone was seen just once. This chain uses TRBV6-6 with TRBJ2-7; TRBD2 aligns across 8 bases. In germline, CDR1 is MNHNY, CDR2 SVGAGI (reference sequence). J was trimmed by 5 bases and V by 2 bases; bases with no gene match: 8. This CDR3 is 15 amino acids long. Here the CDR3 reads CASSYAPGLDNEQYF. In nucleotides, the CDR3 is TGTGCCAGCAGTTACGCCCCGGGACTAGATAACGAGCAGTACTTC.

This clone occurred a few times. V gene TRBV4-2 combines with J gene TRBJ2-7; tentatively, D is TRBD2 (5 bases). The germline V gene encodes CDR1 LGHNA and CDR2 YNFKEQ. This CDR3 has 15 residues. The V end was cut by 0 bases, the J end by 0 bases, with 9 bases between. The CDR3 DNA reads TGTGCCAGCAGCCAAGATTACCGGGGCTCCTACGAGCAGTACTTC. Residues: CASSQDYRGSYEQYF.